Presented here are 14 T cell receptor beta chains from one specimen sequenced in a study of shared clonotypes between healthy human individuals. Assay used: immunoSEQ multiplex PCR; TCRdb lists only in-frame clones, some missing. This sample carries 1.5 million to 2.5 million clones, about 95% of them seen once, and the ten largest clones take 1% to 1.5%. Naive-designated CD8 cells lacked CD45RO, were positively enriched for CCR7, and omitted terminally differentiated effector memory CD45RA+ cells. Source material: naive CD8+ T cells sorted from blood. The receptors originated from a man between 18 and 35 years old in good health.

The V call is TRBV19, the J call TRBJ2-7; 10 positions match TRBD1. Germline loops: CDR1 LNHDA, CDR2 SQIVND (reference sequence). V trimming: 6 bases; J trimming: 3 bases; junction bases outside the gene matches: 5. The CDR3 has 14 amino acids. The CDR3: CASSPWDRGYEQYF. The CDR3 region has the DNA TGTGCCAGTAGCCCCTGGGACAGGGGCTACGAGCAGTACTTC.

The chain is built from TRBV7-9 and TRBJ2-3; D is perhaps TRBD2 (5 bases). CDR1 and CDR2 from the germline V gene are SEHNR and FQNEAQ (reference sequence). V was pared by 0 bases and J by 5 bases, with 12 bases between. CDR3 length: 15 amino acids. CDR3 protein: CASSLARASGDTQYF. DNA of the CDR3: TGTGCCAGCAGCTTAGCGCGGGCCTCTGGAGATACGCAGTATTTT.

As to this clone: This sample also contains other DNA sequences that code for the same CDR3. The chain is built from TRBV6-1 and TRBJ2-3; TRBD1 is a possible D gene (6 bases). The CDR3 runs to 15 residues. The germline V and J ends were trimmed by 2 bases and 0 bases, with 9 bases remaining between them. Germline V lookup: CDR1 MNHNS, CDR2 SASEGT. CDR3 nucleotide sequence: TGTGCCAGCAGTGAACTCAGGGGAAGCACAGATACGCAGTATTTT. Translation: CASSELRGSTDTQYF.

This clone was detected only once. This chain connects TRBV27 to TRBJ2-5, with 8 bases aligning to TRBD2. In germline, CDR1 is MNHEY, CDR2 SMNVEV (reference sequence). The CDR3 extends over 14 amino acids. With V trimmed by 4 bases and J by 1 base, 2 bases remained unmatched. The CDR3 coding sequence is TGTGCCAGCAGTTCGACTAGCGCCCAAGAGACCCAGTACTTC. Protein sequence: CASSSTSAQETQYF.

The J gene is TRBJ2-1, the V gene TRBV6-5, with 8 bases identical to TRBD2. The CDR3 consists of 14 residues. V gave up 6 bases and J gave up 3 bases; unmatched junction bases: 4. The germline gives CDR1 MNHEY, CDR2 SVGAGI. The CDR3: CASSFREGYNEQFF. The CDR3 DNA reads as TGTGCCAGCAGCTTTCGGGAGGGCTACAATGAGCAGTTCTTC.

The chain combines TRBV9 with TRBJ1-3; TRBD1 might be the D (6 bases). CDR3 size: 13 residues. The germline gives CDR1 SGDLS, CDR2 YYNGEE. The V end was cut by 0 bases, the J end by 11 bases, with 12 bases between. The CDR3 here is CASSVGLGGAIYF. For the CDR3, the DNA is TGTGCCAGCAGCGTAGGTTTGGGGGGCGCCATATATTTT.

This chain joins TRBV11-3 and TRBJ1-1; D remains ambiguous. The CDR3 spans 14 residues. Germline CDR1 is SGHNT and CDR2 is YENEEA. Trimming stripped 3 bases from V and 4 bases from J, with 12 bases between. Written as DNA, the CDR3 is TGTGCCAGCAGCTTGGAGGGAGATCGCACTGAAGCTTTCTTT. Translation: CASSLEGDRTEAFF.

This chain joins TRBV4-2 and TRBJ2-1; 7 nucleotides agree with TRBD2. CDR3 length: 16 residues. Trimming at V came to 0 bases and at J to 7 bases, leaving 9 bases not matched to a gene. The germline V gene encodes CDR1 LGHNA and CDR2 YNFKEQ. Here the CDR3 reads CASSQDWRGLGNEQFF. DNA of the CDR3: TGTGCCAGCAGCCAAGATTGGCGGGGGTTGGGTAATGAGCAGTTCTTC.

The rearrangement joins TRBV27 to TRBJ2-7, with D maybe TRBD2 (6 bases). Trimming shortened V by 5 bases and J by 4 bases, and 18 bases separated the two germline ends. CDR1 is MNHEY, CDR2 SMNVEV, per germline (reference sequence). The CDR3 is 15 residues long. CDR3 residues: CASSPGSLGVYEQYF. The CDR3 DNA follows: TGTGCCAGCAGTCCCGGGAGTCTTGGGGTGTACGAGCAGTACTTC.

The V call is TRBV30, the J call TRBJ2-7; unclear D gene. Between the trimmed V and J ends, which lost 4 bases and 0 bases, there was a span of 13 bases. Germline V gives CDR1 GTSNPN, CDR2 SVGIG (reference sequence). The CDR3 length is 14 residues. The CDR3 DNA reads as TGTGCCTGGAACGAAGCTGGTGGCTCCTACGAGCAGTACTTC. It translates to CAWNEAGGSYEQYF.

The rearrangement uses TRBV5-6 and TRBJ2-7, with a weak D call TRBD2 (5 bases). From germline, CDR1 is SGHDT and CDR2 YYEEEE. The CDR3 contains 14 residues. V shed 0 bases and J shed 3 bases, with 10 bases lying between them. The CDR3 DNA reads as TGTGCCAGCAGCTTGGCGGGGAGCTACTACGAGCAGTACTTC. This encodes CASSLAGSYYEQYF.

The chain is built from TRBV27 and TRBJ2-5, with 10 bases identical to TRBD1. V lost 4 bases and J lost 5; bases outside the gene matches: 4. The CDR3 extends over 14 amino acids. CDR1 is MNHEY and CDR2 is SMNVEV in the germline V gene (reference sequence). Here the CDR3 reads CASSSGQGRETQYF. The CDR3 coding sequence is TGTGCCAGCAGTTCGGGACAGGGGCGGGAGACCCAGTACTTC.

A single count supports this clone. The chain couples TRBV14 to TRBJ2-7; D is unclear. The CDR3 is 15 residues long. The V gene lost 5 bases and the J gene lost 3 bases, with 17 bases spanning the gap. Germline V lookup: CDR1 SGHDN, CDR2 FVKESK. DNA for the CDR3: TGTGCCAGCAGCTTCCGGAAGGGCCTTGGCTACGAGCAGTACTTC. Protein: CASSFRKGLGYEQYF.

The rearrangement uses TRBV30 and TRBJ2-2; 7 positions agree with TRBD1. V was clipped by 2 bases and J by 8 bases; unmatched bases: 5. The CDR3 length is 13 residues. CDR1 is GTSNPN, CDR2 SVGIG, per germline (reference sequence). This CDR3 reads CAWSMTGTGELFF. The CDR3, as DNA: TGTGCCTGGAGTATGACAGGGACGGGGGAGCTGTTTTTT.